The subject of this entry is one TCR beta chain. Its antigen is not identified. Since it is a stray read in a library aimed at alpha chains, this beta chain has a size that is not meaningful. This CDR3 comprises 12 residues. The germline V gene has CDR1 MDHEN and CDR2 SYDVKM. Trimming took off 11 bases at V and 8 bases at J, with 15 bases between the two ends. The data are from a study of spatial heterogeneity in lung cancer. Individual TCR cDNA molecules each bore their own unique molecular identifier. MiXCR, run by TCRdb on the 5' RACE reads, gives a single entry per CDR3 protein. The table records approximately 230 distinct CDR3 sequences, about 41% of them present only once. Whole-study findings and limits: Mutation counts in tumors were tracked by counts of expanded intratumoral alpha and beta TCRs. Around 7.3% of tumor T cells for alpha chains and roughly 12% for beta chains were estimated to be covered.

Time point here: sample taken at primary tumor resection. Unsorted samples of tumor, nontumor lung or frozen PBMC had their whole RNA sequenced. V gene TRBV28 combines with J gene TRBJ1-4; no clear D gene. The source is a male donor with early-stage non-small cell lung cancer. The sample in question was lung tumor tissue, obtained at surgery. CDR3 bases: TGTGCCGGCGGTACTACAAGCGAAAAACTGTTTTTT. It codes for CAGGTTSEKLFF.